Below, 21 T cell receptor beta chains from the same sample are listed, as sequenced in a study of cytomegalovirus exposure and HLA in healthy donors (TCRdb year 2017). The library was built by means of the immunoSEQ multiplex PCR assay. For the multiplex PCR, a mixture combining 60 forward primers for TCR Vbeta segments and 13 reverse primers for TCR Jbeta segments was used. This immuneACCESS table, as held by TCRdb, lists in-frame sequences with V and J called but not all clones. Of the missing ones, under half trace to an unresolved V gene in checked studies; the others have no known cause. In this sample the table shows about 160,000 clones, approximately 81% of which occur a single time. Jointly, the top ten make up under 2% of the sample. The sample taken for sequencing was PBMCs. These receptors all stem from a man younger than 30 in good health and CMV-seronegative.

The V gene is TRBV7-8, the J gene TRBJ1-6, with TRBD1 as a possible D gene (5 bases). The CDR3 is made up of 15 amino acids. From germline, CDR1 is SGHVS and CDR2 FQNEAQ. The germline V and J ends were trimmed by 3 bases and 7 bases, with 13 bases remaining between them. The CDR3 coding sequence is TGTGCCAGCAGCTTGATCAGGGAACCCAATTCACCCCTCCACTTT. Protein: CASSLIREPNSPLHF.

The chain couples TRBV10-3 to TRBJ2-1; D unresolved. The CDR3 length is 11 residues. V was shortened by 2 bases and J by 10 bases, with 6 bases between the two germline ends. The germline V gene encodes CDR1 ENHRY and CDR2 SYGVKD. CDR3: CAISETKEQFF. CDR3 coding DNA: TGTGCCATCAGTGAGACTAAAGAGCAGTTCTTC.

V and J are TRBV7-9 and TRBJ1-5; maybe TRBD1 (6 bases). The CDR3 totals 15 residues. CDR1 is SEHNR, CDR2 FQNEAQ, per germline (reference sequence). The V and J ends lost 7 bases and 4 bases respectively, with 17 bases between them. CDR3 sequence reads: CASTLTGGLNQPQHF. The CDR3 bases are TGTGCCAGCACCCTTACGGGGGGCTTAAATCAGCCCCAGCATTTT.

The V gene is TRBV6-6, the J gene TRBJ1-3; 7 bases align to TRBD1. The germline V gene encodes CDR1 MNHNY and CDR2 SVGAGI (reference sequence). J gave up 4 bases and V 4 bases, and 10 bases lay outside the gene matches. There are 16 residues in the CDR3. The CDR3 sequence is CASSFLKGASGNTIYF. In DNA form, the CDR3 reads TGTGCCAGCAGTTTCCTAAAGGGGGCCTCGGGAAACACCATATATTTT.

This chain links TRBV7-8 with TRBJ1-5; tentative D call: TRBD1 (6 bases). The germline V gene encodes CDR1 SGHVS and CDR2 FQNEAQ. Trimming took off 4 bases at V and 3 bases at J, with 10 bases between the two ends. The CDR3 contains 14 residues. CDR3 sequence: CASSSRTDNQPQHF. CDR3 in DNA: TGTGCCAGCAGCTCTCGGACAGACAATCAGCCCCAGCATTTT.

Only one count was recorded for this clone. The rearrangement uses TRBV28 and TRBJ2-7, with 8 bases fitting TRBD1. J was trimmed by 7 bases and V by 6 bases; bases with no gene match: 14. The CDR3 sequence is 15 residues long. Germline CDR1 MDHEN, CDR2 SYDVKM. DNA of the CDR3: TGTGCCAGCAGCAATCCAGGGGGCGTCTCACTAGAGCAGTACTTC. Its translation: CASSNPGGVSLEQYF.

This chain links TRBV7-3 with TRBJ2-7; 8 bases line up with TRBD2. V lost 1 base and J lost 3; bases outside the gene matches: 5. The CDR3 loop spans 15 amino acids. The V gene's germline CDR1 is SGHTA and CDR2 FQGTGA. CDR3 amino acids: CASSLKSGGNYEQYF. The CDR3 DNA follows: TGTGCCAGCAGCTTAAAGTCGGGAGGGAACTACGAGCAGTACTTC.

The genes are TRBV29-1 and TRBJ2-2; 8 positions match TRBD2. This CDR3 spans 15 amino acids. J lost 7 bases, V lost 2 bases, and 9 bases had no gene match. Looked up from germline, CDR1 is SQVTM and CDR2 is ANQGSEA. The CDR3 spells CSVERREDQGGELFF. The CDR3 DNA is TGCAGCGTTGAAAGGCGGGAGGACCAGGGCGGGGAGCTGTTTTTT.

The J gene is TRBJ2-7, the V gene TRBV7-2, with 9 bases aligning to TRBD1. Germline V CDR1 and CDR2: SGHTA, FQGNSA. This CDR3 has 14 residues. Trimming at V came to 5 bases and at J to 3 bases, leaving 5 bases not matched to a gene. The CDR3 is CASSLTGGVYEQYF. The DNA of the CDR3 is TGTGCCAGCAGCCTCACAGGGGGCGTCTACGAGCAGTACTTC.

This chain connects TRBV5-5 to TRBJ1-1; D possibly corresponds to TRBD1 (5 bases). The CDR3 length is 13 residues. Germline loops: CDR1 SGHKS, CDR2 YYEKEE (reference sequence). The V end was cut by 1 base, the J end by 7 bases, with 11 bases between. DNA for the CDR3: TGTGCCAGCAGCTTGATGAGGGGAGGTGAAGCTTTCTTT. Its protein is CASSLMRGGEAFF.

The V gene is TRBV5-4, the J gene TRBJ2-3; 9 bases line up with TRBD1. With 5 bases clipped from V and 4 bases from J, the junction kept 14 bases outside the gene matches. In germline, CDR1 is SGHNT, CDR2 YYREEE (reference sequence). There are 17 residues in the CDR3. Here the CDR3 DNA reads TGTGCCAGCAGTGTGGGCGGGGACAGGGTATTTGCAGATACGCAGTATTTT. This codes for CASSVGGDRVFADTQYF. Looking up the rest from reference TRBV5-4 and TRBJ2-3 gives the full variable domain: ETGVTQSPTHLIKTRGQQVTLRCSSQSGHNTVSWYQQALGQGPQFIFQYYREEENGRGNFPPRFSGLQFPNYSSELNVNALELDDSALYLCASSVGGDRVFADTQYFGPGTRLTVL.

The gene calls are TRBV7-9 and TRBJ2-2; tentative D call: TRBD1 (6 bases). The CDR3 is made up of 16 amino acids. Germline assignment: CDR1 SEHNR and CDR2 FQNEAQ (reference sequence). With 1 base removed from V and 3 bases from J, the gap between germline ends came to 12 bases. The CDR3 region has the DNA TGTGCCAGCAGCTTAGGGACAGTAAGTGACACCGGGGAGCTGTTTTTT. Translation gives CASSLGTVSDTGELFF.

The V gene is TRBV4-3, the J gene TRBJ2-6, with unresolved D. The V end lost 0 bases, the J end lost 0 bases, and 6 bases lay between the germline ends. The CDR3 runs to 16 residues. Germline V gives CDR1 LGHNA, CDR2 YSLEER. This CDR3 is CASSQDSHSGANVLTF. CDR3 DNA: TGCGCCAGCAGCCAAGATTCCCACTCTGGGGCCAACGTCCTGACTTTC.

J is TRBJ2-7 and V is TRBV6-5; tentative D call: TRBD1 (5 bases). The CDR3 runs to 11 residues. The germline CDR1 and CDR2 sequences are MNHEY and SVGAGI. V gave up 6 bases and J gave up 5 bases, with 8 bases separating them. The CDR3 spells CASRPRDEQYF. The CDR3 DNA sequence: TGTGCCAGCAGGCCCAGGGACGAGCAGTACTTC.

DNA of the CDR3: TGCGCCAGCAGCTATCGAGGGACTAGCGAGAAAGAGACCCAGTACTTC. It yields the protein CASSYRGTSEKETQYF. The chain couples TRBV4-1 to TRBJ2-5, with 10 bases lining up with TRBD2. The CDR3 runs to 16 residues. The junction had 9 bases not matched to a gene; V was cut back by 5 bases and J by 3 bases. In germline, CDR1 is MGHRA, CDR2 YSYEKL.

The chain has TRBV28 and TRBJ1-6; the D gene is possibly TRBD1 (6 bases). The CDR3 is made up of 15 amino acids. V gave up 8 bases and J gave up 9 bases, with 20 bases separating them. The germline V gene encodes CDR1 MDHEN and CDR2 SYDVKM. In DNA form, the CDR3 reads TGTGCCAGCCTACCTTCAGGGGAGATTGTTTCACCCCTCCACTTT. Translated: CASLPSGEIVSPLHF.

The chain combines TRBV30 with TRBJ2-7; the match to TRBD1 covers 12 bases. V trimming: 5 bases; J trimming: 6 bases; junction bases outside the gene matches: 5. Germline CDR1 reads GTSNPN; CDR2 reads SVGIG (reference sequence). The CDR3 is 13 amino acids. CDR3 sequence (DNA): TGTGCCTGGGGGGACAGGGGGCGGGTCGAGCAGTACTTC. This encodes CAWGDRGRVEQYF.

This clone was seen just once. This chain connects TRBV7-8 to TRBJ1-1, with D possibly matching TRBD1 (5 bases). This CDR3 spans 11 amino acids. CDR1 SGHVS and CDR2 FQNEAQ come from the germline V gene. The V end lost 1 base, the J end lost 12 bases, and 9 bases lay between the germline ends. CDR3 sequence: CASSLGRVPFF. CDR3 nucleotides: TGTGCCAGCAGCTTAGGCAGGGTGCCTTTCTTT.

The CDR3 loop reads CASSFGENYEQYF. CDR3 nucleotide sequence: TGTGCCAGCAGTTTTGGTGAGAACTACGAGCAGTACTTC. The chain couples TRBV27 to TRBJ2-7; D uncertain. The V end lost 3 bases, the J end lost 3 bases, and 9 bases lay between the germline ends. Germline CDR1 MNHEY, CDR2 SMNVEV (reference sequence). The CDR3 has 13 residues.

The chain links TRBV19 to TRBJ1-1; tentatively, D is TRBD1 (6 bases). Trimming took 5 bases from V and 0 from J, leaving 13 bases between them. CDR1 and CDR2 from the germline V gene are LNHDA and SQIVND (reference sequence). CDR3 length: 15 residues. CDR3 bases: TGTGCCAGTAGTCCCCTGGACAGATTGAACACTGAAGCTTTCTTT. This translates into CASSPLDRLNTEAFF.

Of note for this clone: The junction departs from the called germline gene at one end, perhaps through a read error. The chain recombines TRBV7-9 with TRBJ2-7; 8 nucleotides align to TRBD2. The CDR3 runs 17 residues. The germline V gene has CDR1 SEHNR and CDR2 FQNEAQ (reference sequence). The CDR3 sequence: CSSSLPPAGAESYEQYF. CDR3 sequence (DNA): TGTTCCAGCAGCTTACCGCCAGCGGGGGCCGAAAGCTACGAGCAGTACTTC.